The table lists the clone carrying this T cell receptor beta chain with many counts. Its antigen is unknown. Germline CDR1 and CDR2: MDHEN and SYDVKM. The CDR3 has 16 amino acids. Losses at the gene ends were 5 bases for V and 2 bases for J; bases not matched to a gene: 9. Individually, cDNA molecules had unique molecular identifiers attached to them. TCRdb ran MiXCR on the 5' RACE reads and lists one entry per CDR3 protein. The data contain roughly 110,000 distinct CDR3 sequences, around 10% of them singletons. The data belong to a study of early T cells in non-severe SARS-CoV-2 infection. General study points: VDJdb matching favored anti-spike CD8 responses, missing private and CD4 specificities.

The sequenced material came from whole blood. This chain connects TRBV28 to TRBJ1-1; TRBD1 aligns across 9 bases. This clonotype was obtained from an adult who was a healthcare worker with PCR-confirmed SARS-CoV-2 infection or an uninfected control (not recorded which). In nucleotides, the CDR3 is TGTGCCAGCAGTAGAAAACCGGGACAGGGAAACACTGAAGCTTTCTTT. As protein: CASSRKPGQGNTEAFF.